The next 9 T cell receptor beta chains were all read from a single sample in a study of chemoradiotherapy in HPV16-positive cancers. Assay: immunoSEQ multiplex PCR; the TCRdb copy retains only in-frame clones and omits some. The sample records 20,000 to 30,000 clones, around 94% being singletons. Sample collection was performed from a patient who underwent chemoradiotherapy. All receptors come from a human donor with HPV-associated anogenital cancer.

This rearrangement joins TRBV5-1 to TRBJ1-2, with 8 bases matching TRBD1. The CDR3 covers 13 residues. Germline V lookup: CDR1 SGHRS, CDR2 YFSETQ. V lost 7 bases to trimming and J lost 4 bases; unmatched junction nucleotides: 6. The CDR3 loop reads CASGQGEGYGYTF. In DNA, the CDR3 is TGCGCCAGCGGACAGGGCGAGGGCTATGGCTACACCTTC. Supplemented by reference TRBV5-1 and TRBJ1-2, the full variable domain reads KAGVTQTPRYLIKTRGQQVTLSCSPISGHRSVSWYQQTPGQGLQFLFEYFSETQRNKGNFPGRFSGRQFSNSRSEMNVSTLELGDSALYLCASGQGEGYGYTFGSGTRLTVV.

The chain employs TRBV6-6 and TRBJ1-2, with no clear D. Trimming shortened V by 4 bases and J by 2 bases, and 14 bases separated the two germline ends. CDR3 length: 15 amino acids. Germline CDR1 is MNHNY and CDR2 is SVGAGI (reference sequence). The CDR3 loop is CASSSQDGKNYGYTF. DNA of the CDR3: TGTGCCAGCAGTTCTCAGGACGGGAAAAACTATGGCTACACCTTC.

The rearrangement joins TRBV4-2 to TRBJ2-6, with D tentatively TRBD2 (6 bases). This CDR3 is 19 amino acids long. Germline CDR1 reads LGHNA; CDR2 reads YNFKEQ. Trimming took 2 bases from V and 1 from J, leaving 18 bases between them. The CDR3 region has the DNA TGTGCCAGCAGCCAATCCTACACCGGGAGCCTATCTGGGGCCAACGTCCTGACTTTC. Amino acids: CASSQSYTGSLSGANVLTF.

The genes are TRBV7-9 and TRBJ1-3, with TRBD1 as a possible D gene (5 bases). The V gene's germline CDR1 is SEHNR and CDR2 FQNEAQ (reference sequence). This CDR3 has 15 residues. V lost 5 bases and J 0 bases, leaving 11 bases between the germline ends. In DNA form, the CDR3 reads TGTGCCAGCAGCCAGGGACGCCGCTCTGGAAACACCATATATTTT. Protein: CASSQGRRSGNTIYF.

The gene calls are TRBV5-5 and TRBJ2-3; TRBD1 aligns across 7 bases. The CDR3 length is 15 residues. V lost 4 bases to trimming and J lost 1 base; unmatched junction nucleotides: 6. The germline CDR1 and CDR2 sequences are SGHKS and YYEKEE (reference sequence). The DNA for the CDR3 is TGTGCCAGCAGCGCGACAGGGAAAGGCACAGATACGCAGTATTTT. Translation gives CASSATGKGTDTQYF. The variable domain in full, completed from reference TRBV5-5 and TRBJ2-3, reads DAGVTQSPTHLIKTRGQQVTLRCSPISGHKSVSWYQQVLGQGPQFIFQYYEKEERGRGNFPDRFSARQFPNYSSELNVNALLLGDSALYLCASSATGKGTDTQYFGPGTRLTVL.

The chain joins TRBV7-9 to TRBJ1-1, with D uncertain. CDR1 and CDR2 from the germline V gene are SEHNR and FQNEAQ (reference sequence). The V end was cut by 3 bases, the J end by 3 bases, with 8 bases between. The CDR3 sequence is 13 residues long. For the CDR3, the DNA is TGTGCCAGCAGCTTTTCGTCGGACACTGAAGCTTTCTTT. This codes for CASSFSSDTEAFF.

The V and J genes are TRBV5-5 and TRBJ1-4; maybe TRBD1 (5 bases). The V gene's germline CDR1 is SGHKS and CDR2 YYEKEE (reference sequence). The CDR3 sequence is 15 residues long. V lost 4 bases and J 7 bases, leaving 17 bases between the germline ends. CDR3 DNA sequence: TGTGCCAGCAGCGCAGGCAGGGTCGGGAGTGAAAAACTGTTTTTT. As protein: CASSAGRVGSEKLFF.

The V gene is TRBV15, the J gene TRBJ1-3, with 7 nucleotides matching TRBD1. Germline assignment: CDR1 LNHNV and CDR2 YYDKDF (reference sequence). V lost 0 bases and J lost 2; bases outside the gene matches: 4. There are 16 residues in the CDR3. CDR3 loop: CATSRDLGTAGNTIYF. CDR3 coding DNA: TGTGCCACCAGCAGAGATCTCGGGACAGCTGGAAACACCATATATTTT.

The chain links TRBV28 to TRBJ1-1; TRBD1 aligns across 10 bases. Germline CDR1 MDHEN, CDR2 SYDVKM. The V gene end was trimmed by 5 bases and the J gene end by 5 bases; junction bases not matched to a gene: 8. This CDR3 comprises 15 residues. In DNA, the CDR3 is TGTGCCAGCAGTCGATGGACAGGGGGTGGGACTGAAGCTTTCTTT. It translates to CASSRWTGGGTEAFF.